The next 25 T cell receptor beta chains were all read from a single sample in a study of T cell responses to AZD1222 COVID-19 vaccine. Here immunoSEQ multiplex PCR was the method, and the copy in TCRdb shows in-frame clones only, minus some. The table records around 130,000 clones, approximately 93% of them present only once. The input for sequencing was peripheral blood, taken on day 0 of AZD1222 vaccination. Receptor source: an adult in good health.

The chain joins TRBV6-6 to TRBJ1-2; unclear D gene. CDR1 MNHNY and CDR2 SVGAGI come from the germline V gene (reference sequence). This CDR3 comprises 14 residues. Trimming removed 6 bases from V and 5 bases from J, with 16 bases in between. The CDR3 DNA is TGTGCCAGCAGCCTAAGCGCAGAGGTTTATGGCTACACCTTC. This encodes CASSLSAEVYGYTF.

The chain employs TRBV27 and TRBJ2-5, with D hard to call. Per germline, CDR1 MNHEY and CDR2 SMNVEV (reference sequence). V lost 2 bases, J lost 5 bases, and 15 bases lay in between. The CDR3 covers 15 residues. CDR3 sequence (DNA): TGTGCCAGCAGTTTAAGGGCGCGCCTGGGGGAGACCCAGTACTTC. The encoded protein is CASSLRARLGETQYF.

The chain is built from TRBV5-5 and TRBJ1-4; TRBD1 matches 9 bases. This CDR3 has 19 residues. The germline V gene encodes CDR1 SGHKS and CDR2 YYEKEE (reference sequence). J gave up 7 bases and V 2 bases, and 18 bases lay outside the gene matches. As DNA, the CDR3 is TGTGCCAGCAGCTTAGAGTTAGGGACAGGGTCTTTTTCCAGTGAAAAACTGTTTTTT. Protein: CASSLELGTGSFSSEKLFF.

The J gene is TRBJ1-2, the V gene TRBV3-1 (or the pseudogene TRBV3-2), with D hard to call. This CDR3 comprises 14 residues. Germline V lookup: CDR1 LGHDT, CDR2 YNNKEL (reference sequence). Deletions cut 2 bases from V and 4 bases from J, with 11 bases between. The CDR3 loop is CASSQWVVPYGYTF. The CDR3 DNA follows: TGTGCCAGCAGCCAATGGGTCGTTCCCTATGGCTACACCTTC.

The V and J genes are TRBV27 and TRBJ1-1, with D maybe TRBD1 (6 bases). Trimming removed 3 bases from V and 5 bases from J, with 13 bases in between. Germline CDR1 and CDR2: MNHEY and SMNVEV (reference sequence). The CDR3 contains 14 residues. The CDR3 DNA reads TGTGCCAGCAGTTTTCATAGGGGGTTAACTGAAGCTTTCTTT. Translating gives CASSFHRGLTEAFF.

J is TRBJ1-2 and V is TRBV7-7, with 8 bases that match TRBD1. This CDR3 is 20 amino acids long. CDR1 is SSHAT, CDR2 FNYEAQ, per germline (reference sequence). With 5 bases clipped from V and 5 bases from J, the junction kept 25 bases outside the gene matches. The DNA of the CDR3 is TGTGCCAGCAGCCCCGAGGGTGCCTCGGGACAGGAAAAGGGAAAGTATGGCTACACCTTC. Translating it yields CASSPEGASGQEKGKYGYTF.

The chain has TRBV6-2 or TRBV6-3 and TRBJ2-1; 10 nucleotides align to TRBD2. The length of the CDR3 is 14 residues. Germline trimming cut 5 bases from V and 6 bases from J; bases unmatched to any gene: 4. Germline CDR1 and CDR2: MNHEY and SVGEGT. CDR3 protein: CASSNRLAGNEQFF. As DNA, the CDR3 is TGTGCCAGCAGTAATCGACTAGCGGGCAATGAGCAGTTCTTC.

This chain uses TRBV9 with TRBJ2-7; possibly TRBD2 for D (6 bases). CDR1 and CDR2 from the germline V gene are SGDLS and YYNGEE. The CDR3 sequence is 13 residues long. V was trimmed by 2 bases and J by 1 base, leaving 7 bases between them. The CDR3 is CASSVAGSYEQYF. CDR3 DNA sequence: TGTGCCAGCAGCGTCGCGGGGTCCTACGAGCAGTACTTC.

The chain is built from TRBV6-4 and TRBJ2-6; possibly TRBD1 for D (6 bases). This CDR3 spans 14 amino acids. Germline CDR1 reads MRHNA; CDR2 reads SNTAGT. The V gene lost 8 bases and the J gene lost 2 bases, with 10 bases spanning the gap. The CDR3 protein is CASEDSPGANVLTF. The CDR3, as DNA: TGTGCCAGCGAGGACAGCCCTGGGGCCAACGTCCTGACTTTC.

V and J are TRBV9 and TRBJ2-3; 7 bases are shared with TRBD2. With 0 bases clipped from V and 0 bases from J, the junction kept 1 base outside the gene matches. This CDR3 spans 15 amino acids. The germline V gene has CDR1 SGDLS and CDR2 YYNGEE. The CDR3 nucleotides are TGTGCCAGCAGCGTAGAGGGAGGGAGCACAGATACGCAGTATTTT. It translates to CASSVEGGSTDTQYF.

The genes are TRBV2 and TRBJ2-7; 9 nucleotides match TRBD1. Germline trimming cut 5 bases from V and 4 bases from J; bases unmatched to any gene: 3. From germline, CDR1 is SNHLY and CDR2 FYNNEI. The CDR3 totals 13 residues. CDR3 sequence reads: CASSFGQGYEQYF. CDR3 nucleotide sequence: TGTGCCAGCAGTTTCGGACAGGGGTACGAGCAGTACTTC.

V and J are TRBV3-1 (or the pseudogene TRBV3-2) and TRBJ2-2; D is ambiguous. The CDR3 runs to 12 residues. V gave up 2 bases and J gave up 5 bases, with 3 bases separating them. Germline values: CDR1 LGHDT, CDR2 YNNKEL (reference sequence). CDR3 residues: CASSQLTGELFF. CDR3 coding DNA: TGTGCCAGCAGCCAACTGACCGGGGAGCTGTTTTTT.

The chain uses TRBV5-1 and TRBJ2-7, with D unresolved. The CDR3 is made up of 17 amino acids. Germline CDR1 is SGHRS and CDR2 is YFSETQ. Between the trimmed V and J ends, which lost 2 bases and 2 bases, there was a span of 20 bases. As DNA, the CDR3 is TGCGCCAGCAGCTTTTTCACCCCCCTTGGCGCCGCCTACGAGCAGTACTTC. Translating gives CASSFFTPLGAAYEQYF.

The chain joins TRBV19 to TRBJ1-4; 7 positions agree with TRBD1. The CDR3 contains 13 residues. The germline V gene has CDR1 LNHDA and CDR2 SQIVND (reference sequence). V lost 4 bases, J lost 8 bases, and 4 bases stayed unmatched. CDR3 sequence (DNA): TGTGCCAGTAGTACCCGGGACAGAGAAAAACTGTTTTTT. Amino acid sequence: CASSTRDREKLFF.

V and J are TRBV30 and TRBJ2-4, with a weak D call TRBD1 (5 bases). In germline, CDR1 is GTSNPN, CDR2 SVGIG (reference sequence). The CDR3 has 15 residues. Trimming pared 5 bases from V and 1 base from J, leaving 15 bases between. The CDR3 sequence is CAWPWIRVAKNIQYF. CDR3 in DNA: TGTGCCTGGCCCTGGATCAGGGTCGCCAAAAACATTCAGTACTTC.

V usage is TRBV28 and J usage is TRBJ1-4; D uncertain. This CDR3 spans 13 amino acids. Germline V gene data show CDR1 as MDHEN and CDR2 as SYDVKM. The germline V and J ends were trimmed by 3 bases and 4 bases, with 6 bases remaining between them. CDR3: CASSLGSNEKLFF. The CDR3 bases are TGTGCCAGCAGTTTGGGGAGTAATGAAAAACTGTTTTTT.

This rearrangement joins TRBV7-9 to TRBJ1-1, with 10 bases matching TRBD1. The germline CDR1 and CDR2 sequences are SEHNR and FQNEAQ (reference sequence). Trimming cost V 4 bases and J 1 base; bases outside gene matches: 6. The CDR3 is 16 residues long. In DNA form, the CDR3 reads TGTGCCAGCAGCTACCCGGGACAGGGGCGGAACACTGAAGCTTTCTTT. Protein sequence: CASSYPGQGRNTEAFF. Filled out from reference TRBV7-9 and TRBJ1-1, the complete variable domain reads DTGVSQNPRHKITKRGQNVTFRCDPISEHNRLYWYRQTLGQGPEFLTYFQNEAQLEKSRLLSDRFSAERPKGSFSTLEIQRTEQGDSAMYLCASSYPGQGRNTEAFFGQGTRLTVV.

CDR3 sequence: CASHDNEQFF. Here the CDR3 DNA reads TGTGCCAGCCATGACAATGAGCAGTTCTTC. The chain recombines TRBV2 with TRBJ2-1; D unresolved. V lost 8 bases and J lost 5, with 4 bases in between. The CDR3 spans 10 residues. Germline values: CDR1 SNHLY, CDR2 FYNNEI. The full variable domain, with the rest looked up from reference TRBV2 and TRBJ2-1, is EPEVTQTPSHQVTQMGQEVILRCVPISNHLYFYWYRQILGQKVEFLVSFYNNEISEKSEIFDDQFSVERPDGSNFTLKIRSTKLEDSAMYFCASHDNEQFFGPGTRLTVL.

The chain uses TRBV6-5 and TRBJ2-7; D remains unclear. The V gene lost 0 bases and the J gene lost 1 base, with 4 bases spanning the gap. The CDR3 is made up of 13 amino acids. The V gene's germline CDR1 is MNHEY and CDR2 SVGAGI. CDR3 residues: CASSYSGSYEQYF. The CDR3 DNA reads TGTGCCAGCAGTTACTCGGGGTCCTACGAGCAGTACTTC.

This rearrangement joins TRBV28 to TRBJ1-3, with a tentative D call TRBD1 (5 bases). Trimming cost V 5 bases and J 0 bases, with 14 bases left between them. This CDR3 has 16 residues. Germline V gene data show CDR1 as MDHEN and CDR2 as SYDVKM. As DNA, the CDR3 is TGTGCCAGCAGTACTGGGGGGTCCCACTCTGGAAACACCATATATTTT. As protein: CASSTGGSHSGNTIYF.

This chain links TRBV10-1 with TRBJ2-3; 11 bases align to TRBD2. Trimming at V came to 6 bases and at J to 5 bases, leaving 1 base not matched to a gene. Germline V lookup: CDR1 WNHNN, CDR2 SYGVQD (reference sequence). This CDR3 has 13 residues. As DNA, the CDR3 is TGCGCCAGCAGCCTAGCGGGAGGAGATACGCAGTATTTT. This codes for CASSLAGGDTQYF.

V gene TRBV18 combines with J gene TRBJ2-5, with 9 bases that match TRBD1. There are 13 residues in the CDR3. The germline V gene has CDR1 KGHSH and CDR2 LQKENI. The V and J ends lost 4 bases and 4 bases, in that order; junction bases with no gene match: 1. The CDR3: CASSRDRAETQYF. The DNA for the CDR3 is TGTGCCAGCTCACGGGACAGGGCAGAGACCCAGTACTTC.

The chain recombines TRBV7-9 with TRBJ2-7; 11 bases line up with TRBD2. Germline lookup yields CDR1 SEHNR and CDR2 FQNEAQ (reference sequence). CDR3 length: 16 residues. The ends lost 5 bases at V and 6 bases at J; junction bases unmatched: 12. The CDR3 here is CASSGELAGVGREQYF. The CDR3 nucleotides are TGTGCCAGCAGCGGAGAACTAGCGGGAGTCGGTCGCGAGCAGTACTTC.

V gene TRBV19 combines with J gene TRBJ1-4; 8 bases agree with TRBD1. Germline CDR1 is LNHDA and CDR2 is SQIVND (reference sequence). After removal of 7 bases from V and 7 bases from J, the junction contained 5 bases not matched to a gene. The CDR3 sequence is 13 residues long. The CDR3 coding sequence is TGTGCCAGTAAGGACAGGGTTGGTGAAAAACTGTTTTTT. This encodes CASKDRVGEKLFF. The complete variable domain, with remaining parts taken from reference TRBV19 and TRBJ1-4, reads DGGITQSPKYLFRKEGQNVTLSCEQNLNHDAMYWYRQDPGQGLRLIYYSQIVNDFQKGDIAEGYSVSREKKESFPLTVTSAQKNPTAFYLCASKDRVGEKLFFGSGTQLSVL.

The chain joins TRBV7-2 to TRBJ1-1; unclear D gene. CDR3 size: 15 residues. Per the germline V gene, CDR1 is SGHTA and CDR2 is FQGNSA. V was cut by 5 bases and J by 0 bases, with 13 bases left in between. CDR3 sequence: CASSPEGDMNTEAFF. CDR3 in DNA: TGTGCCAGCAGCCCAGAGGGAGACATGAACACTGAAGCTTTCTTT.